This TCR beta chain derives from a study of blood T cell repertoires in COVID-19. For the study at large: Samples came from the United States, Italy and Spain, spanning acute and convalescent COVID-19.

Germline V gene lookup returns CDR1 SEHNR and CDR2 FQNEAQ (reference sequence). Trimming left V 0 bases short and J 4 bases short, with 12 bases between. The CDR3 consists of 15 residues. How the authors handled the data: Reference gene primers were amplified, and this amplification served to estimate nucleated cell counts. Only in-frame clones appear in the TCRdb table, and some are missing; sequencing was by immunoSEQ multiplex PCR. V, J and clone size are taken as reported in that table, and D and trimming were inferred from the DNA itself. The repertoire holds tens of thousands of clones, with more than 75% as singletons.

The source is a woman aged 55-75 years with acute or convalescent COVID-19. The chain joins TRBV7-9 to TRBJ1-2; no clear D gene. What was sequenced was peripheral blood. The CDR3 DNA sequence: TGTGCCAGCAGCTTAGCACCAGCTCGGGGCTATGGCTACACCTTC. Encoded protein: CASSLAPARGYGYTF.